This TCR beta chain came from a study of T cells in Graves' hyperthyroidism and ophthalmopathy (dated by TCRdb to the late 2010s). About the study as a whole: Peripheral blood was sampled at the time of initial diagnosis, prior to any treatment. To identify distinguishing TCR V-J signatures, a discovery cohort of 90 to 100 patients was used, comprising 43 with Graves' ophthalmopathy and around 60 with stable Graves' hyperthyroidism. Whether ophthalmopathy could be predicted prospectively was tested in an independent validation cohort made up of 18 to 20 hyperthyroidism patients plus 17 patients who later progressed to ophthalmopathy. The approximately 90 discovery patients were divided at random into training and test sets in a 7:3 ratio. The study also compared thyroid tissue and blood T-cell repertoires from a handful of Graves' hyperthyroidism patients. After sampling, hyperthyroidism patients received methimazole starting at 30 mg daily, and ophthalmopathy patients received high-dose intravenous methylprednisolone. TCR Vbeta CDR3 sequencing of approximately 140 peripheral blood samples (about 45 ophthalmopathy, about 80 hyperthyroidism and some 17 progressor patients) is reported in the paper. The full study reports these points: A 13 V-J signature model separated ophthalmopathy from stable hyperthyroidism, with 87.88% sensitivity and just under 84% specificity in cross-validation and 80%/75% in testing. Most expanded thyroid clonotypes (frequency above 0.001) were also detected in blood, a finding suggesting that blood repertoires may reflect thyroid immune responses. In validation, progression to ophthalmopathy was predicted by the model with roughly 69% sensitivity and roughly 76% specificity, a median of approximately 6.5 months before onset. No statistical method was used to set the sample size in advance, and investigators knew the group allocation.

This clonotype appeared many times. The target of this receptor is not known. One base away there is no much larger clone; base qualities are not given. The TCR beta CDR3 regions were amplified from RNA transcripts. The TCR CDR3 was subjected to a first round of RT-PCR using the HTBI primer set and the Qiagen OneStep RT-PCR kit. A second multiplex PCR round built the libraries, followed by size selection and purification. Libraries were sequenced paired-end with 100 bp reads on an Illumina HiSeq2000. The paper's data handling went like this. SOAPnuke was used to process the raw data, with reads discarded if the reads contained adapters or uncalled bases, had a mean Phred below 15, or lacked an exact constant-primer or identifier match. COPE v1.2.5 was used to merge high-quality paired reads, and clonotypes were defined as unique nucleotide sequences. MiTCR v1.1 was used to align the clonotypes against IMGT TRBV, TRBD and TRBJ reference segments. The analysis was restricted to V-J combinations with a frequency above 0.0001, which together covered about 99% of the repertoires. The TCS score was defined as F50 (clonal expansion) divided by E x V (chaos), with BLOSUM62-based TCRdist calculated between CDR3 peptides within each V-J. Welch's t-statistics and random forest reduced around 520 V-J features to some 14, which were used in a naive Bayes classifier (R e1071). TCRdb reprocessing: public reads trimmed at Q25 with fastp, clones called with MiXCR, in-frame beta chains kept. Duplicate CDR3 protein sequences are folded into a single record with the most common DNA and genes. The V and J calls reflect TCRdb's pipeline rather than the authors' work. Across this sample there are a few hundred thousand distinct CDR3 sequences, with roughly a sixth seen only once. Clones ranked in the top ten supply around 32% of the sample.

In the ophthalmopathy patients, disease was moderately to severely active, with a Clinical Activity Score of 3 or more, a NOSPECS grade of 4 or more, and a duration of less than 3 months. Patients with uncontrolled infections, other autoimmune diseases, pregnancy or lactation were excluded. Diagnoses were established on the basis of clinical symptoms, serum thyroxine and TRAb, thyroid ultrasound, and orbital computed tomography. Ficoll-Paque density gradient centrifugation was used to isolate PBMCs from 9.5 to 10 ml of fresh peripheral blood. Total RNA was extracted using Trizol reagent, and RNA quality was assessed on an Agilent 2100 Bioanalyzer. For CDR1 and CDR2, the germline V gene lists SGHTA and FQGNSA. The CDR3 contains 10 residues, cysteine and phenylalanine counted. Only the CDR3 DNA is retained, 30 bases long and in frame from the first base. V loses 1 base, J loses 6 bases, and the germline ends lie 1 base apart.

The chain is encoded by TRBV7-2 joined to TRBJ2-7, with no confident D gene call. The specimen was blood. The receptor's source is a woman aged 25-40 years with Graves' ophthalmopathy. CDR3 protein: CASSLGEQYF. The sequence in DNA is TGTGCCAGCAGCTTAGGCGAGCAGTACTTC.